This T cell receptor (beta chain) was found in a study of CD8 T cells in Susac syndrome. An input of about 0.5 to 1 ug of RNA was subjected to reverse transcription using random hexamers. Across 54 Vbeta and 13 Jbeta, TCR beta CDR3 was amplified with immunoSEQ multiplex PCR. TCRdb called the immunoSEQ multiplex PCR reads again in MiXCR, with one record for every CDR3 protein. The sample records around 180,000 distinct CDR3 sequences, around 95% being singletons. On this clonotype: Its antigen remains unknown.

It was negative isolation that provided the CD8+ and CD4+ T cells, whereas TEMRA cells were enriched by FACS. Study findings and constraints: The study conceded that its TCR sequencing and HLA analysis involved relatively few individuals.

Sequencing input: CD4+ T cells from PBMCs. The TCR originated in a human donor with multiple sclerosis.

CDR3 protein: CASSFGQTVYGYTF. CDR3 bases: TGTGCCAGCAGCTTCGGCCAAACAGTGTATGGCTACACCTTC. The chain employs TRBV7-9 and TRBJ1-2, with D unclear. Trimming cost V 3 bases and J 5 bases, with 13 bases left between them. The CDR3 totals 14 residues. CDR1 and CDR2 from the germline V gene are SEHNR and FQNEAQ (reference sequence).